The 23 T cell receptor beta chains given below trace back to one sample, sequenced in a study of beta chain features in type 1 diabetes. Study-level results: TCRB CDR3s from Type 1 diabetes patients were moderately but significantly shorter in all four CD4+ subsets.

Their target antigens are unknown. What was sequenced were expressed TCRB transcripts, since all of the isolated RNA had been reverse transcribed. Sequencing used immunoSEQ multiplex PCR; TCRdb keeps in-frame clones, though not all of them. The sample holds 53,000 or so clones, around 60% seen once. Input material: stem cell memory CD4+ T cells from blood. These receptors all stem from a woman aged 30 to 39 with type 1 diabetes.

Concerning this clone itself: The germline gene is not matched at one end of the junction; a read error may be the cause. V is TRBV29-1 and J is TRBJ1-1, with D maybe TRBD1 (5 bases). CDR1 is SQVTM and CDR2 is ANQGSEA in the germline V gene. The CDR3 runs 15 residues. The CDR3 DNA reads TGCAGCGTTGAAGATCGACGCAGGGTGAAGACTGAAGCTTTCTTT. Its protein product is CSVEDRRRVKTEAFF.

This clone has just one count. Sequence at one end of the junction differs from germline and may be a read error. The rearrangement links TRBV19 to TRBJ2-5; 7 bases align to TRBD1. This CDR3 region has 15 residues. The germline gives CDR1 LNHDA, CDR2 SQIVND (reference sequence). DNA for the CDR3: TGTGCCAGTAGTTTAGAGGGGGCCGTCCAAGAGACCCAGTACTTC. Translation gives CASSLEGAVQETQYF.

The chain joins TRBV30 to TRBJ1-3; 7 positions agree with TRBD1. Germline V gives CDR1 GTSNPN, CDR2 SVGIG (reference sequence). V lost 0 bases to trimming and J lost 5 bases; unmatched junction nucleotides: 7. The CDR3 spans 15 residues. The CDR3 coding sequence is TGTGCCTGGAGTGTCTGGGACAGACTCCGAAACACCATATATTTT. It encodes CAWSVWDRLRNTIYF.

This clone was detected a few times. V gene TRBV11-2 combines with J gene TRBJ2-3; TRBD1 aligns across 8 bases. This CDR3 contains 16 residues. V shed 0 bases, J shed 0 bases, and the junction held 2 bases outside the gene matches. Germline loops: CDR1 SGHAT, CDR2 FQNNGV. CDR3 coding DNA: TGTGCCAGCAGCTTAGATCGGACAGGGAGCACAGATACGCAGTATTTT. As protein: CASSLDRTGSTDTQYF. Together with reference TRBV11-2 and TRBJ2-3, the CDR3 gives the full variable domain: EAGVAQSPRYKIIEKRQSVAFWCNPISGHATLYWYQQILGQGPKLLIQFQNNGVVDDSQLPKDRFSAERLKGVDSTLKIQPAKLEDSAVYLCASSLDRTGSTDTQYFGPGTRLTVL.

This clone is medium-sized in the sample. V and J are TRBV21-1 and TRBJ2-3; the listed D gene, TRBD2, was not tested against the DNA. TRBV21-1 is a recognized pseudogene. The CDR3 is made up of 18 amino acids. CDR3 amino acids: CASSKQYVGLAVTDTQYF. CDR3 DNA: TGTGCCAGCAGCAAACAATATGTTGGGCTAGCGGTCACAGATACGCAGTATTTT.

The genes are TRBV4-2 and TRBJ2-7; perhaps TRBD1 as D (6 bases). Looked up from germline, CDR1 is LGHNA and CDR2 is YNFKEQ. The V gene lost 0 bases and the J gene lost 2 bases, with 11 bases spanning the gap. The CDR3 spans 15 residues. The CDR3 nucleotides read TGTGCCAGCAGCCAAGACAACAGGGAAACCTACGAGCAGTACTTC. Amino acids: CASSQDNRETYEQYF.

The V and J genes are TRBV6-6 and TRBJ1-2; no reliable D call. Looked up from germline, CDR1 is MNHNY and CDR2 is SVGAGI (reference sequence). Trimming shortened V by 11 bases and J by 11 bases, and 27 bases separated the two germline ends. This CDR3 region has 14 residues. CDR3 DNA sequence: TGTGCCGGCCGTCCGAGGGTGTCCCCTTTAGGATACACCTTC. It specifies CAGRPRVSPLGYTF.

V usage is TRBV30 and J usage is TRBJ1-2; tentatively, D is TRBD1 (5 bases). This CDR3 comprises 14 residues. V was pared by 0 bases and J by 2 bases, with 10 bases between. Germline V gene data show CDR1 as GTSNPN and CDR2 as SVGIG (reference sequence). This chain's CDR3 is CAWSVDSLNYGYTF. The CDR3 bases are TGTGCCTGGAGTGTAGACAGCCTAAACTATGGCTACACCTTC.

The rearrangement joins TRBV5-4 to TRBJ2-4; no firm D call. The CDR3 covers 16 residues. V dropped 3 bases and J dropped 0 bases, with 13 bases sitting between them. Germline V gene lookup returns CDR1 SGHNT and CDR2 YYREEE (reference sequence). The CDR3 spells CASSSVPTLAKNIQYF. DNA for the CDR3: TGTGCCAGCAGCTCAGTTCCCACCCTAGCCAAAAACATTCAGTACTTC.

A note on this clone: This sample includes further DNA sequences coding for the same CDR3. The V gene is TRBV9, the J gene TRBJ1-2, with D possibly being TRBD1 (5 bases). This CDR3 is built from 14 residues. V shed 4 bases and J shed 2 bases, with 12 bases lying between them. CDR1 is SGDLS and CDR2 is YYNGEE in the germline V gene. The CDR3 loop reads CASSSSQGNYGYTF. In DNA, the CDR3 is TGTGCCAGCAGCAGTTCGCAGGGCAACTATGGCTACACCTTC.

This clone was seen a few times. The chain links TRBV7-9 to TRBJ2-7; TRBD2 agrees at 10 bases. The CDR3 covers 15 residues. Per the germline V gene, CDR1 is SEHNR and CDR2 is FQNEAQ (reference sequence). Unmatched junction bases numbered 6, after V lost 1 base and J lost 6 bases. The CDR3 DNA reads TGTGCCAGCAGCTTAGGCCGGGGACTAGCGCCCGAGCAGTACTTC. It encodes CASSLGRGLAPEQYF.

The J gene is TRBJ2-5, the V gene TRBV18; TRBD2 aligns across 8 bases. Germline assignment: CDR1 KGHSH and CDR2 LQKENI. The CDR3 has 15 amino acids. With V trimmed by 5 bases and J by 4 bases, 9 bases remained unmatched. The CDR3 spells CASSTTRAGVETQYF. For the CDR3, the DNA is TGTGCCAGCTCAACCACCCGAGCGGGAGTAGAGACCCAGTACTTC. The whole variable domain, remainder taken from reference TRBV18 and TRBJ2-5, is NAGVMQNPRHLVRRRGQEARLRCSPMKGHSHVYWYRQLPEEGLKFMVYLQKENIIDESGMPKERFSAEFPKEGPSILRIQQVVRGDSAAYFCASSTTRAGVETQYFGPGTRLLVL.

J is TRBJ2-1 and V is TRBV5-4; 7 nucleotides match TRBD1. Germline-derived CDR1 and CDR2 are SGHNT and YYREEE (reference sequence). This CDR3 has 16 amino acids. After removal of 5 bases from V and 7 bases from J, the junction contained 15 bases not matched to a gene. The CDR3 sequence is CASSPTGTALWNEQFF. The CDR3 DNA reads TGTGCCAGCAGTCCCACCGGGACAGCCCTCTGGAATGAGCAGTTCTTC.

In this sample, this clone turned up a few times. J is TRBJ2-1 and V is TRBV7-2; 7 bases are a match to TRBD2. Germline values: CDR1 SGHTA, CDR2 FQGNSA. V was clipped by 1 base and J by 6 bases; unmatched bases: 6. This CDR3 comprises 15 residues. CDR3 in DNA: TGTGCCAGCAGCTTAGAGCGGGGAGGTGCCAATGAGCAGTTCTTC. This codes for CASSLERGGANEQFF.

V is TRBV4-1 and J is TRBJ2-7, with 7 bases aligning to TRBD2. The CDR3 spans 16 residues. V lost 4 bases, J lost 3 bases, and 12 bases stayed unmatched. Germline loops: CDR1 MGHRA, CDR2 YSYEKL. The CDR3 is CASSRPSGREDYEQYF. The CDR3 coding sequence is TGCGCCAGCAGCCGCCCATCGGGGAGGGAAGACTACGAGCAGTACTTC.

The rearrangement links TRBV29-1 to TRBJ2-1; 7 positions agree with TRBD2. The CDR3 totals 14 residues. Germline V lookup: CDR1 SQVTM, CDR2 ANQGSEA. Unmatched junction bases numbered 8, after V lost 6 bases and J lost 3 bases. The CDR3 bases are TGCAGCGTCCGAGGGAGGGAGAACTACAATGAGCAGTTCTTC. This gives the protein CSVRGRENYNEQFF.

This sequence joins TRBV28 and TRBJ1-1; 8 nucleotides agree with TRBD1. There are 19 residues in the CDR3. Germline-derived CDR1 and CDR2 are MDHEN and SYDVKM. After removal of 3 bases from V and 10 bases from J, the junction contained 25 bases not matched to a gene. CDR3: CASSFEYAGPKDRDLGAFF. The CDR3 DNA reads as TGTGCCAGCAGTTTCGAATATGCGGGCCCAAAGGACAGGGACTTAGGAGCTTTCTTT.

V usage is TRBV12-5 and J usage is TRBJ1-2; unclear D gene. V lost 0 bases to trimming and J lost 1 base, with 12 bases between them. There are 16 residues in the CDR3. The germline gives CDR1 LGHNT, CDR2 FRNRAP. CDR3 in amino acids: CASGLVLASDNYGYTF. Written as DNA, the CDR3 is TGTGCTAGTGGTTTGGTATTGGCATCCGATAACTATGGCTACACCTTC.

V and J are TRBV27 and TRBJ2-1; the D gene is possibly TRBD2 (6 bases). Per germline, CDR1 MNHEY and CDR2 SMNVEV (reference sequence). Trimming took off 6 bases at V and 2 bases at J, with 11 bases between the two ends. The CDR3 spans 14 residues. The CDR3 sequence: CASSSGRPYNEQFF. The DNA for the CDR3 is TGTGCCAGCAGCTCAGGGAGGCCCTACAATGAGCAGTTCTTC.

The rearrangement links TRBV2 to TRBJ2-3; 10 nucleotides match TRBD2. The CDR3 sequence is 17 residues long. CDR1 and CDR2 (germline): SNHLY, FYNNEI. The V and J ends lost 10 bases and 0 bases, in that order; junction bases with no gene match: 13. This CDR3 reads CATRRVSGGSSTDTQYF. The CDR3 DNA follows: TGTGCCACCAGGCGCGTTAGCGGGGGGTCCAGCACAGATACGCAGTATTTT. The full variable domain, in which reference TRBV2 and TRBJ2-3 provide the parts outside the CDR3, is EPEVTQTPSHQVTQMGQEVILRCVPISNHLYFYWYRQILGQKVEFLVSFYNNEISEKSEIFDDQFSVERPDGSNFTLKIRSTKLEDSAMYFCATRRVSGGSSTDTQYFGPGTRLTVL.

The rearrangement uses TRBV19 and TRBJ1-1, with D possibly TRBD1 on 5 matching bases. V shed 3 bases and J shed 1 base, with 15 bases lying between them. This CDR3 has 16 amino acids. The germline gives CDR1 LNHDA, CDR2 SQIVND (reference sequence). CDR3 residues: CASSIRRGGGNTEAFF. Written as DNA, the CDR3 is TGTGCCAGTAGTATCCGGAGGGGCGGCGGGAACACTGAAGCTTTCTTT.

This chain uses TRBV10-3 with TRBJ2-3; perhaps TRBD1 as D (6 bases). Trimming shortened V by 6 bases and J by 0 bases, and 13 bases separated the two germline ends. The CDR3 loop spans 15 amino acids. The germline V gene has CDR1 ENHRY and CDR2 SYGVKD. The CDR3, as DNA: TGTGCCATCAGCGAACAGGGAGCTAGCACAGATACGCAGTATTTT. This encodes CAISEQGASTDTQYF.

This chain joins TRBV2 and TRBJ1-4, with 7 bases that match TRBD1. The V gene's germline CDR1 is SNHLY and CDR2 FYNNEI. V was clipped by 6 bases and J by 8 bases; unmatched bases: 9. The CDR3 consists of 14 residues. CDR3 bases: TGTGCCAGCAGCCAAGACAGGGTCGGGGAAAAACTGTTTTTT. This gives the protein CASSQDRVGEKLFF.